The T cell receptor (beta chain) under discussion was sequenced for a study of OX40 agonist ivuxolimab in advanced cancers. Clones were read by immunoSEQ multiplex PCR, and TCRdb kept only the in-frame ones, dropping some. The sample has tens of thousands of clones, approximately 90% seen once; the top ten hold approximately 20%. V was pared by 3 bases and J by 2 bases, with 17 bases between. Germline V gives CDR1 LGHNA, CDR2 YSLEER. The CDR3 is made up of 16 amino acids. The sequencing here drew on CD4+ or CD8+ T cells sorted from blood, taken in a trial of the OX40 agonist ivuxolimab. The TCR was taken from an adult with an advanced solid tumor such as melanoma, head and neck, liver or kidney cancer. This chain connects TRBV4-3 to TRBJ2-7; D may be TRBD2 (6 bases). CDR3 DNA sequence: TGCGCCAGCAGCCACGTCCTGGGTAGCGGTGCCTACGAGCAGTACTTC. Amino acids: CASSHVLGSGAYEQYF.